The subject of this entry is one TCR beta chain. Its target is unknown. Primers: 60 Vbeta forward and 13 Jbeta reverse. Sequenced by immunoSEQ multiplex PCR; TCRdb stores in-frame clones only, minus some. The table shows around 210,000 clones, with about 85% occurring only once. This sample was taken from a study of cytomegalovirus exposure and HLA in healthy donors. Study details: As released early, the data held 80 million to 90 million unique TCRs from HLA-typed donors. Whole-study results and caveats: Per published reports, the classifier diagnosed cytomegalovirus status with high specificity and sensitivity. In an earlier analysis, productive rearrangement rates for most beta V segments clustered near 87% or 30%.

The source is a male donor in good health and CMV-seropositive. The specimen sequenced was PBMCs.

CDR3 region: CASSSDGSSYNEQFF. The CDR3 nucleotides are TGTGCCAGCAGCTCGGACGGGAGCTCCTACAATGAGCAGTTCTTC. The chain couples TRBV7-2 to TRBJ2-1, with a weak D call TRBD2 (6 bases). The V gene lost 4 bases and the J gene lost 0 bases, with 10 bases spanning the gap. Germline CDR1 and CDR2: SGHTA and FQGNSA. The CDR3 is 15 amino acids.